Listed here is a single T cell receptor beta chain. Germline CDR1 reads MDHEN; CDR2 reads SYDVKM. V lost 5 bases, J lost 10 bases, and 13 bases stayed unmatched. The CDR3 contains 16 residues. The entry originates in a study of blood T cell repertoires in COVID-19. TCRdb's table, derived via immunoSEQ multiplex PCR, lists solely in-frame clones and lacks some. This table has approximately 45,000 clones, 88% appearing once. The chain is built from TRBV28 and TRBJ2-5; the match to TRBD2 covers 13 bases. This clonotype was sampled from a woman between 40 and 55 years old with acute or convalescent COVID-19. Sequenced: peripheral blood. DNA for the CDR3: TGTGCCAGCAGTCCCCGACTAGCGGGGGGACCCGCTCTCCAGTACTTC. Amino acid sequence: CASSPRLAGGPALQYF. Filled out from reference TRBV28 and TRBJ2-5, the complete variable domain reads DVKVTQSSRYLVKRTGEKVFLECVQDMDHENMFWYRQDPGLGLRLIYFSYDVKMKEKGDIPEGYSVSREKKERFSLILESASTNQTSMYLCASSPRLAGGPALQYFGPGTRLLVL.